What follows are 4 T cell receptor beta chains derived from one specimen sequenced in a study of T cell responses to AZD1222 COVID-19 vaccine. The method was immunoSEQ multiplex PCR; TCRdb's version includes in-frame clones alone and lacks a portion of them. The table includes over 120,000 clones, about 92% detected once. The source material was peripheral blood, sampled 28 days after the second AZD1222 dose. The source of these receptors is an adult who received the AZD1222 COVID-19 vaccine.

The rearrangement joins TRBV5-5 to TRBJ2-2, with 7 nucleotides matching TRBD2. With V trimmed by 0 bases and J by 7 bases, 3 bases remained unmatched. From germline, CDR1 is SGHKS and CDR2 YYEKEE (reference sequence). The CDR3 totals 14 residues. Here the CDR3 DNA reads TGTGCCAGCAGCTTGGAAGGCGGGAGCGGGGAGCTGTTTTTT. It encodes CASSLEGGSGELFF.

The J gene is TRBJ1-5, the V gene TRBV30; 7 nucleotides line up with TRBD1. From germline, CDR1 is GTSNPN and CDR2 SVGIG (reference sequence). V shed 3 bases, J shed 4 bases, and the junction held 3 bases outside the gene matches. This CDR3 is built from 13 residues. CDR3 bases: TGTGCCTGGAGATCACAGGGGAATCAGCCCCAGCATTTT. As protein: CAWRSQGNQPQHF.

The chain combines TRBV11-1 with TRBJ2-3; D gene ambiguous. Per germline, CDR1 SGHAT and CDR2 FQDESV (reference sequence). V was trimmed by 2 bases and J by 2 bases, leaving 8 bases between them. The CDR3 has 14 residues. Written as DNA, the CDR3 is TGTGCCAGCAGCTTATTGTTTTCCACAGATACGCAGTATTTT. Translated: CASSLLFSTDTQYF.

The CDR3 region is CASSLDEGRSPLHF. The CDR3 coding sequence is TGTGCCAGCAGCTTAGATGAGGGACGCTCACCCCTCCACTTT. The chain links TRBV7-8 to TRBJ1-6, with D possibly matching TRBD1 (5 bases). Germline loops: CDR1 SGHVS, CDR2 FQNEAQ. The V end lost 1 base, the J end lost 10 bases, and 11 bases lay between the germline ends. The CDR3 has 14 residues.